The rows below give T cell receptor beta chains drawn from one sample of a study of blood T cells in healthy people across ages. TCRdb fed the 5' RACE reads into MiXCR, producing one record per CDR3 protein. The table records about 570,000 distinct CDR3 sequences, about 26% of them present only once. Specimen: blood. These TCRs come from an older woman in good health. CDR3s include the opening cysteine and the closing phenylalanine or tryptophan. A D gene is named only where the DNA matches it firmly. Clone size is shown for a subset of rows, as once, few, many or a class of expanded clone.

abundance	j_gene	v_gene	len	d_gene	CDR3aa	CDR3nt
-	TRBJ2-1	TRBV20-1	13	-	CSGVGEINYEQFF	TGCAGTGGGGTAGGCGAGATCAACTATGAGCAGTTCTTC
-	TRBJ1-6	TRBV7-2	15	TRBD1	CASSLEGQGFSPLHF	TGTGCCAGCAGCTTAGAAGGACAGGGGTTTTCACCCCTCCACTTT
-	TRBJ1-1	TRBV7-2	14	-	CASSPQPMNTEAFF	TGTGCCAGCAGCCCGCAGCCCATGAACACTGAAGCTTTCTTT
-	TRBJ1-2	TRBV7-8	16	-	CASSLGLRRGTAGYTF	TGTGCCAGCAGCTTAGGTCTACGCAGGGGAACGGCTGGCTACACCTTC
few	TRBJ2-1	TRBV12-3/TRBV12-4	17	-	CASSYWGGLSSYNEQFF	TGTGCCAGCAGTTACTGGGGAGGACTGAGCTCCTACAATGAGCAGTTCTTC
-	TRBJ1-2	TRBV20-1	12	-	CSARRGKDGYTF	TGCAGTGCTAGAAGGGGGAAGGATGGCTACACCTTC
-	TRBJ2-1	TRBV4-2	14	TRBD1	CASSPGQGGHEQFF	TGTGCCAGCAGCCCCGGACAGGGAGGCCATGAGCAGTTCTTC
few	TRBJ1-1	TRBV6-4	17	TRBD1	CASSDFPGTGGNTEAFF	TGTGCCAGCAGTGACTTCCCCGGGACAGGGGGCAACACTGAAGCTTTCTTT
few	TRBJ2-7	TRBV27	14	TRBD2	CASSILAGAYEQYF	TGTGCCAGCAGTATACTAGCGGGGGCTTACGAGCAGTACTTC
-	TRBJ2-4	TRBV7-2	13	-	CASSFGGSNIQYF	TGTGCCAGCAGCTTTGGGGGGTCAAACATTCAGTACTTC
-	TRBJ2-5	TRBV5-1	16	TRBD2	CASSLGLAGFQETQYF	TGCGCCAGCAGCTTGGGGCTAGCGGGGTTCCAAGAGACCCAGTACTTC
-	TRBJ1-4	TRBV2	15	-	CASSAVRGTNEKLFF	TGTGCCAGCAGTGCCGTTCGGGGGACTAATGAAAAACTGTTTTTT
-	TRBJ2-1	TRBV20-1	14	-	CSAGGLGRGGEQFF	TGCAGTGCGGGGGGTCTTGGGCGGGGAGGTGAGCAGTTCTTC
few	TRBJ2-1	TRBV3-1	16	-	CASSQGWTDYYNEQFF	TGTGCCAGCAGCCAAGGTTGGACAGACTATTACAATGAGCAGTTCTTC
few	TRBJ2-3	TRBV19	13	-	CASRAGSTDTQYF	TGTGCCAGTAGGGCAGGGTCGACAGATACGCAGTATTTT
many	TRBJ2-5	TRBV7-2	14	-	CASSLAGWGETQYF	TGTGCCAGCAGCTTAGCCGGGTGGGGAGAGACCCAGTACTTC
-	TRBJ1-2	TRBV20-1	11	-	CSARGGFGYTF	TGCAGTGCTAGAGGAGGGTTTGGCTACACCTTC
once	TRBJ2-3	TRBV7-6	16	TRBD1	CASSLKQGLGADTQYF	TGTGCCAGCAGCTTAAAACAGGGGCTAGGGGCAGATACGCAGTATTTT
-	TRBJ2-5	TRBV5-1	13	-	CASSFQVQETQYF	TGCGCCAGCAGCTTTCAGGTACAAGAGACCCAGTACTTC
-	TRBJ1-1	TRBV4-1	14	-	CASSQDVLVTEAFF	TGCGCCAGCAGCCAAGATGTTCTGGTGACTGAAGCTTTCTTT
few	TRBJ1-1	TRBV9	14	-	CASSVGLTNTEAFF	TGTGCCAGCAGCGTAGGACTAACGAACACTGAAGCTTTCTTT
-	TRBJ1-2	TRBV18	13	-	CASSSPGTYGYTF	TGTGCCAGCTCCTCTCCGGGGACCTATGGCTACACCTTC
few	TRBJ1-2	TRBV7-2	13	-	CASSPDRFYGYTF	TGTGCCAGCAGCCCCGACAGGTTCTATGGCTACACCTTC
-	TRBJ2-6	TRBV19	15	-	CASIRTASGANVLTF	TGTGCCAGTATCCGGACAGCCTCTGGGGCCAACGTCCTGACTTTC
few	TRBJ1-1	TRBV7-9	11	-	CASSFDSEAFF	TGTGCCAGCAGTTTCGACAGCGAAGCTTTCTTT
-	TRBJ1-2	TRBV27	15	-	CASSPSGIFNYGYTF	TGTGCCAGCAGTCCATCAGGGATCTTTAACTATGGCTACACCTTC
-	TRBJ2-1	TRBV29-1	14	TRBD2	CSVAWTSEYNEQFF	TGCAGCGTTGCGTGGACTAGCGAGTACAATGAGCAGTTCTTC
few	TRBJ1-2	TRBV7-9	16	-	CASSLGVGNPGYGYTF	TGTGCCAGCAGCTTAGGAGTGGGCAACCCGGGGTATGGCTACACCTTC
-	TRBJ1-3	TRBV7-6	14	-	CASSLDNTRNTIYF	TGTGCCAGCAGCTTAGACAACACGCGAAACACCATATATTTT
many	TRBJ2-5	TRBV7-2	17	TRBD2	CASSHGVSGGPRETQYF	TGTGCCAGCAGCCACGGGGTTAGCGGGGGCCCACGGGAGACCCAGTACTTC
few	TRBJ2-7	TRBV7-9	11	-	CASNYRDTQYF	TGTGCCAGCAACTACAGGGACACCCAGTACTTC
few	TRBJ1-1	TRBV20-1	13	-	CSARRPGADEAFF	TGCAGTGCCAGACGGCCGGGGGCTGATGAAGCTTTCTTT
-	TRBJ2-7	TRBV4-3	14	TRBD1	CASSYGQGDYEQYF	TGCGCCAGCAGCTACGGACAGGGGGACTACGAGCAGTACTTC
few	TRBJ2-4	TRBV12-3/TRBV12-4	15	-	CASSSGKAAKNIQYF	TGTGCCAGCAGTTCAGGGAAGGCGGCCAAAAACATTCAGTACTTC
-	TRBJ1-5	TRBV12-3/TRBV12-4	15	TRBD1	CASRPSTGGDQPQHF	TGTGCCAGCAGACCCTCGACAGGGGGGGATCAGCCCCAGCATTTT
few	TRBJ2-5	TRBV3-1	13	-	CASARDHQETQYF	TGTGCCAGCGCCCGGGATCATCAAGAGACCCAGTACTTC
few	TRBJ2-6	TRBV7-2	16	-	CASSLDTGPGANVLTF	TGTGCCAGCAGCTTAGATACAGGGCCTGGGGCCAACGTCCTGACTTTC
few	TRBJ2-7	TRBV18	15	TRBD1	CASSPTRDRTYEQYF	TGTGCCAGCTCCCCAACGAGGGACAGAACTTACGAGCAGTACTTC
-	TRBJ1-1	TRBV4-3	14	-	CASSQAPFVTEAFF	TGCGCCAGCAGCCAAGCCCCCTTTGTCACTGAAGCTTTCTTT
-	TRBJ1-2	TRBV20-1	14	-	CSARNRAAGYGYTF	TGCAGTGCTAGAAACAGGGCAGCCGGCTATGGCTACACCTTC
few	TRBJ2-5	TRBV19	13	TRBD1	CASSVDRAETQYF	TGTGCCAGTAGTGTCGACAGGGCGGAGACCCAGTACTTC
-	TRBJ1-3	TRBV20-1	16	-	CSAPSYGRSSGNTIYF	TGCAGTGCCCCGAGCTATGGACGGAGCTCTGGAAACACCATATATTTT
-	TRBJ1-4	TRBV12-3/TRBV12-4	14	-	CASSLRQPLDELFF	TGTGCCAGCAGTTTGAGACAGCCCCTTGACGAATTGTTTTTT
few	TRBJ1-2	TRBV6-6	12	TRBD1	CASRTGTGELTF	TGTGCCAGCAGAACCGGGACAGGGGAGCTCACCTTC
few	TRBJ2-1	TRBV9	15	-	CASSWTSGLYNEQFF	TGTGCCAGCAGCTGGACCAGCGGACTCTACAATGAGCAGTTCTTC
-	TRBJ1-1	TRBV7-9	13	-	CASSFSGESEAFF	TGTGCCAGCAGCTTCTCAGGGGAATCTGAAGCTTTCTTT
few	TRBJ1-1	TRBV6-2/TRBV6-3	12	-	CASSRMREDAFF	TGTGCCAGCAGTCGCATGCGGGAGGATGCTTTCTTT
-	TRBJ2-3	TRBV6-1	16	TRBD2	CASRSPSGGAADTQYF	TGTGCCAGCAGAAGCCCAAGCGGGGGGGCGGCAGATACGCAGTATTTT
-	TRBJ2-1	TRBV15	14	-	CATSKIHSDAEQFF	TGTGCCACCAGCAAAATTCACTCGGACGCTGAGCAGTTCTTC